These T cell receptor beta chains were read from a single sample in a study of shared clonotypes between healthy human individuals. Measured with immunoSEQ multiplex PCR; TCRdb has only the in-frame clones, and not every one. This sample has some 660,000 clones, with about three quarters found just once. Sequencing was done on a sample of memory CD4+ T cells sorted from blood. All receptors derive from a woman in her twenties or thirties in good health. The CDR3 runs from the conserved cysteine through the conserved F or W. A D gene is named only where the DNA matches it firmly. Some rows mark clone size as missing; the rest say once, few, many or name a class of expanded clone.

clone size	J gene	V gene	D gene	CDR3 protein	CDR3 DNA
.	TRBJ2-7	TRBV30	.	CAWSISYEQYF	TGTGCCTGGAGTATATCTTACGAGCAGTACTTC
.	TRBJ1-2	TRBV29-1	TRBD1	CSALQGASKAYGYTF	TGCAGCGCTCTACAGGGGGCTAGCAAGGCGTATGGCTACACCTTC
.	TRBJ1-1	TRBV7-9	TRBD1	CASSWWSDRPTEAFF	TGTGCCAGCAGCTGGTGGTCGGACAGGCCCACTGAAGCTTTCTTT
.	TRBJ2-3	TRBV6-6	TRBD2	CASSTPSGRTDTQYF	TGTGCCAGCAGTACCCCCAGCGGGAGGACAGATACGCAGTATTTT
.	TRBJ2-2	TRBV4-1	.	CASSFRGAGTGELFF	TGCGCCAGCAGCTTCCGGGGCGCAGGGACCGGGGAGCTGTTTTTT
.	TRBJ2-7	TRBV5-6	TRBD2	CASSSPTRGRINEQYF	TGTGCCAGCAGCTCCCCGACGCGCGGGAGAATCAACGAGCAGTACTTC
few	TRBJ2-4	TRBV7-6	TRBD1	CASSPQDRGIQYF	TGTGCCAGCAGCCCCCAGGACAGGGGAATTCAGTACTTC
.	TRBJ2-2	TRBV5-1	.	CASTETHTGELFF	TGCGCCAGCACCGAAACCCACACCGGGGAGCTGTTTTTT
.	TRBJ1-1	TRBV7-8	TRBD1	CASSPRQGSNTEAFF	TGTGCCAGCAGCCCCCGACAGGGATCGAACACTGAAGCTTTCTTT
.	TRBJ2-5	TRBV28	TRBD2	CASNSLAGAVSETQYF	TGTGCCAGCAACTCGCTAGCGGGAGCTGTTTCAGAGACCCAGTACTTC
.	TRBJ1-5	TRBV27	TRBD1	CASSLKASGGVLSNQPQHF	TGTGCCAGCAGTTTAAAGGCGTCAGGGGGTGTCTTAAGCAATCAGCCCCAGCATTTT
.	TRBJ2-1	TRBV7-3	TRBD2	CASSLGTSVDEQFF	TGTGCCAGCAGCTTAGGCACTAGCGTGGATGAGCAGTTCTTC
.	TRBJ2-5	TRBV5-1	.	CASSFRGRQAQETQYF	TGCGCCAGCAGCTTTAGAGGGCGCCAGGCCCAAGAGACCCAGTACTTC
.	TRBJ1-4	TRBV27	TRBD1	CASSLQQGAGGKLFF	TGTGCCAGCAGTTTGCAACAGGGGGCGGGAGGAAAACTGTTTTTT
many	TRBJ1-3	TRBV29-1	TRBD1	CSVAGTDSGNTIYF	TGCAGCGTTGCCGGGACAGACTCTGGAAACACCATATATTTT
.	TRBJ2-7	TRBV5-1	TRBD1	CASSSSGQGFAYEQYF	TGCGCCAGCAGCTCTTCGGGACAGGGGTTCGCCTACGAGCAGTACTTC
.	TRBJ2-1	TRBV19	.	CASSIMREGEQFF	TGTGCCAGTAGTATCATGCGTGAGGGTGAGCAGTTCTTC
.	TRBJ2-5	TRBV4-1	.	CASSQGPGAETQYF	TGCGCCAGCAGCCAAGGTCCCGGGGCCGAGACCCAGTACTTC
.	TRBJ1-4	TRBV5-1	TRBD1	CASSPGTEASRLFF	TGCGCCAGCAGCCCCGGGACAGAGGCCTCTCGGCTGTTTTTT
.	TRBJ2-1	TRBV30	TRBD2	CAWREPSGSHNEQFF	TGTGCCTGGAGGGAACCTAGCGGGAGCCATAATGAGCAGTTCTTC
.	TRBJ2-7	TRBV21-1	.	CASRGGSDYEQYF	TGTGCCAGCCGAGGGGGCTCCGACTACGAGCAGTACTTC
.	TRBJ2-5	TRBV6-1	.	CATARGQTQYF	TGTGCCACTGCTAGGGGTCAGACCCAGTACTTC
.	TRBJ1-1	TRBV9	.	CASSVAWGSTEAFF	TGTGCCAGCAGCGTAGCGTGGGGAAGCACTGAAGCTTTCTTT
few	TRBJ2-2	TRBV5-4	.	CASSHPAEELFF	TGTGCCAGCAGCCATCCCGCCGAGGAGCTGTTTTTT
.	TRBJ2-1	TRBV10-3	TRBD2	CAISEPTEGLGLAAFSEQFF	TGTGCCATCAGTGAGCCTACCGAGGGGTTGGGACTAGCGGCGTTCAGTGAGCAGTTCTTC
once	TRBJ2-7	TRBV7-8	.	CASSQRVGEQYF	TGTGCCAGCAGCCAAAGAGTAGGAGAGCAGTACTTC
.	TRBJ2-1	TRBV28	TRBD2	CASTTPGLGSNEQFF	TGTGCCAGCACTACCCCGGGACTAGGTTCCAATGAGCAGTTCTTC
.	TRBJ2-1	TRBV5-1	.	CASSMDTISYNEQFF	TGCGCCAGCAGTATGGACACAATCTCCTACAATGAGCAGTTCTTC
.	TRBJ1-2	TRBV28	TRBD1	CASRAGQGDEGYTF	TGTGCCAGCAGAGCGGGACAGGGGGATGAAGGCTACACCTTC